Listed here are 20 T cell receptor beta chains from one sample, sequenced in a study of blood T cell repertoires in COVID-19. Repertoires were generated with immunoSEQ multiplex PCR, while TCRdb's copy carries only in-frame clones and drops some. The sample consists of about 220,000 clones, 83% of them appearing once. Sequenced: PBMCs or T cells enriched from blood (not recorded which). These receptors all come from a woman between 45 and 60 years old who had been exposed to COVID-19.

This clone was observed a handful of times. The CDR3 DNA is TGTGCCAGCAGCCAGGAGGAACGAGCGGGAAAACTGTTTTTT. Residues: CASSQEERAGKLFF. The chain is built from TRBV3-1 (or the pseudogene TRBV3-2) and TRBJ1-4, with D unresolved. The V and J ends lost 3 bases and 10 bases respectively, with 15 bases between them. The CDR3 is 14 amino acids. Germline V lookup: CDR1 LGHDT, CDR2 YNNKEL (reference sequence).

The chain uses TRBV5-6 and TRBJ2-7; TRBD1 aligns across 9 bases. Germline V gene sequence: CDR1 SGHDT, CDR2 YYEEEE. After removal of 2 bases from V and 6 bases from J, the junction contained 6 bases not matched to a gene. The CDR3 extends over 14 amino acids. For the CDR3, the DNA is TGTGCCAGCAGCTTTCGACAGGGGGTGGGCGAGCAGTACTTC. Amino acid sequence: CASSFRQGVGEQYF.

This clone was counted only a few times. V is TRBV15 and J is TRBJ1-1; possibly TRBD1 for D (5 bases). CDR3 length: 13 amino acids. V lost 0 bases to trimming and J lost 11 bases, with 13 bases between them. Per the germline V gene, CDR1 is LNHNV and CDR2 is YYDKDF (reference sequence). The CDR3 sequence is CATSRDRGVSAFF. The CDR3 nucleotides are TGTGCCACCAGCAGAGATAGGGGCGTTTCGGCTTTCTTT.

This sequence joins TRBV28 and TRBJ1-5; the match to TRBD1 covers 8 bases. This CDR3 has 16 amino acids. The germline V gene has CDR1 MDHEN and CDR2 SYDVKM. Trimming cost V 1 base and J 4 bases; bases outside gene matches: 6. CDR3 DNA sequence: TGTGCCAGCAGTTTATACGGGACAGGTCAAAATCAGCCCCAGCATTTT. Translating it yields CASSLYGTGQNQPQHF.

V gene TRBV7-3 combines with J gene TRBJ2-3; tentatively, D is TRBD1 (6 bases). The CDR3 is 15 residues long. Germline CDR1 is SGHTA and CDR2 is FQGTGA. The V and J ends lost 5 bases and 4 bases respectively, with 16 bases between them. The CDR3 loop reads CASSPQGIESDTQYF. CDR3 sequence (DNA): TGTGCCAGCAGCCCACAGGGAATCGAATCAGATACGCAGTATTTT.

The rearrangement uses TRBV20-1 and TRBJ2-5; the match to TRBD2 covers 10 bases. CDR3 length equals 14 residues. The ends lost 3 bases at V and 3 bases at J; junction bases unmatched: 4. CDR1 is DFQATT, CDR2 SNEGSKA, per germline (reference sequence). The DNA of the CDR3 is TGCAGTGCTAGTGTGCTAGCGGGGGAAGAGACCCAGTACTTC. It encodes CSASVLAGEETQYF.

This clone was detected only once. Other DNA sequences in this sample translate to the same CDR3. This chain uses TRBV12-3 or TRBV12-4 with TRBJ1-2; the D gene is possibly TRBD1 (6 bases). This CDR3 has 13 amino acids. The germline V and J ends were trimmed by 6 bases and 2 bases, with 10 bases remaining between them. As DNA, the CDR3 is TGTGCCAGCAGCCTGGACAGAAACTATGGCTACACCTTC. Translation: CASSLDRNYGYTF.

The chain's CDR3 is CSVLLAGEGHTDTQYF. CDR3 in DNA: TGCAGCGTTCTACTAGCGGGGGAAGGCCACACAGATACGCAGTATTTT. The chain links TRBV29-1 to TRBJ2-3; 11 bases are shared with TRBD2. Germline CDR1 is SQVTM and CDR2 is ANQGSEA. The CDR3 runs to 16 residues. The ends lost 5 bases at V and 2 bases at J; junction bases unmatched: 9.

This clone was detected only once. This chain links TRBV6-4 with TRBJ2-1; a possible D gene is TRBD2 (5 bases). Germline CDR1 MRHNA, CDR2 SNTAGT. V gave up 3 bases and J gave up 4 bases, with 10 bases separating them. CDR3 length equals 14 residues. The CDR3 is CASSEEGDYNEQFF. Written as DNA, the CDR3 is TGTGCCAGCAGTGAAGAGGGAGATTACAATGAGCAGTTCTTC.

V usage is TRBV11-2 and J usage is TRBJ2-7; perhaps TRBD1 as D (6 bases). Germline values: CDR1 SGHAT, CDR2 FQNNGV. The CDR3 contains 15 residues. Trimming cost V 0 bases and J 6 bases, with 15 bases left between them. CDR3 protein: CASSLDGGIRREQYF. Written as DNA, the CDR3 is TGTGCCAGCAGCTTAGATGGGGGCATAAGGCGCGAGCAGTACTTC.

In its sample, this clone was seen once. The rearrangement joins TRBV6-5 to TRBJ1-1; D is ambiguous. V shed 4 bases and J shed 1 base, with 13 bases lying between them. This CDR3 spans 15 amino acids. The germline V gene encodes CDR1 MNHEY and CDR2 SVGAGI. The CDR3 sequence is CASSSPGSANTEAFF. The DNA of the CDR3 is TGTGCCAGCAGTTCTCCGGGGTCGGCGAACACTGAAGCTTTCTTT.

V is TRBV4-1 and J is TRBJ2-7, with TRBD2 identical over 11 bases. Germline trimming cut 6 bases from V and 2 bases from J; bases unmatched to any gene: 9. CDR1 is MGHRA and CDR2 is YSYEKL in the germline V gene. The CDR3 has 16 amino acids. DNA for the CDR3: TGCGCCAGCAGACAGTTCTTAGCGGGGGGGCCCTACGAGCAGTACTTC. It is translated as CASRQFLAGGPYEQYF.

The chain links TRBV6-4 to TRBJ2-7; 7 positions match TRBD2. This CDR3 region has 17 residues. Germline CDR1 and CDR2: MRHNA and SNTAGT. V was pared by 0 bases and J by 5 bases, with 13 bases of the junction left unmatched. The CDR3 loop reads CASSDSRGGPAVDEQYF. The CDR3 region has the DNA TGTGCCAGCAGTGACTCGAGGGGAGGGCCCGCAGTGGACGAGCAGTACTTC.

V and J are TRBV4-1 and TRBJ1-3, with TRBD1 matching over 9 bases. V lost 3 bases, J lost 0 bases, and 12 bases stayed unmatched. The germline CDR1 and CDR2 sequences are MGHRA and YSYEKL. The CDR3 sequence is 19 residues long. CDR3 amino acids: CASSQNIPTGGSSGNTIYF. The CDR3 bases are TGCGCCAGCAGCCAGAATATCCCGACAGGGGGTTCCTCTGGAAACACCATATATTTT.

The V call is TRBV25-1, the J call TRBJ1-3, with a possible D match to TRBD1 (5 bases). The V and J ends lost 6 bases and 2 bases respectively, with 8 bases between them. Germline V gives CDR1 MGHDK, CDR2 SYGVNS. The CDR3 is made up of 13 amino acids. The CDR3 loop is CASRGGAGNTIYF. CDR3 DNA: TGTGCCAGCAGAGGAGGGGCTGGAAACACCATATATTTT.

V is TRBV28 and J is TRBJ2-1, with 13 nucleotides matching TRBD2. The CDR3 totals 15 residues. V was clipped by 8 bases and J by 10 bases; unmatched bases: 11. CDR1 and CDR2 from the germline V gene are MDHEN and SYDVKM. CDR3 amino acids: CASPPGQGLAGEQFF. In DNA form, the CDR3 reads TGTGCCAGCCCACCGGGACAGGGACTAGCGGGGGAGCAGTTCTTC.

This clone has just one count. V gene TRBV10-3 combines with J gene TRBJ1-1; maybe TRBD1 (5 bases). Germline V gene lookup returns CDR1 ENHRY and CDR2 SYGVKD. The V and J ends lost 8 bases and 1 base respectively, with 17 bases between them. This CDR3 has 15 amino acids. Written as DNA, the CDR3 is TGTGCCATCGGAGGGGAGTCTGGGGGGAACACTGAAGCTTTCTTT. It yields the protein CAIGGESGGNTEAFF.

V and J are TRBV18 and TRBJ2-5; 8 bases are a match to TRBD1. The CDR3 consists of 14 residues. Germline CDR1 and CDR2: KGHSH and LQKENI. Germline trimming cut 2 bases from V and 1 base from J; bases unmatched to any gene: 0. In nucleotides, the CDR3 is TGTGCCAGCTCACCAACAGGGGGCCAAGAGACCCAGTACTTC. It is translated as CASSPTGGQETQYF.

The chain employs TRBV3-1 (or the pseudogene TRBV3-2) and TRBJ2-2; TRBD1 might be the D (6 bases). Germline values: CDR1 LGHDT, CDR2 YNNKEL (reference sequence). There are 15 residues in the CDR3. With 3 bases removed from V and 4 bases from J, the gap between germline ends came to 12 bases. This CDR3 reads CASSHTGSTTGELFF. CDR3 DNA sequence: TGTGCCAGCAGCCACACAGGGAGTACCACCGGGGAGCTGTTTTTT.

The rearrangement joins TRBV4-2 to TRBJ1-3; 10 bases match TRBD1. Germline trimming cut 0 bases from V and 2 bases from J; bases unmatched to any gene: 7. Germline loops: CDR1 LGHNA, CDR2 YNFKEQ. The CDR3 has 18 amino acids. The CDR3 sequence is CASSQDNTGTGAGNTIYF. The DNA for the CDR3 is TGTGCCAGCAGCCAAGATAACACCGGGACAGGGGCTGGAAACACCATATATTTT.